The TCR beta chain under discussion was sequenced for a study of cytomegalovirus exposure and HLA in healthy donors. Study information: The same platform used for the 666 first-cohort repertoires was also used for the 95 to 150 validation repertoires, as a later analysis reported. Points from the study as a whole: About 180 TCR beta chains were listed as cytomegalovirus-associated. A few CMV-associated chains proved CMV antigen-specific in vitro. The classifier was said to identify cytomegalovirus status with high specificity and sensitivity.

Only in-frame clones appear in the TCRdb table, and some are missing; sequencing was by immunoSEQ multiplex PCR. The profile shows around 250,000 clones, 90% of them singletons. About this clone itself: What it binds is unknown.

The V segment lost 4 bases and the J segment 4 bases; nucleotides outside the gene matches: 9. The CDR3 is 15 residues long. The germline gives CDR1 MDHEN, CDR2 SYDVKM. The chain couples TRBV28 to TRBJ2-7, with 8 bases aligning to TRBD2. Sequencing input: PBMCs. The receptor was isolated from a woman younger than 35 in good health and CMV-seronegative. The CDR3 is CASSSPVAGNYEQYV. DNA of the CDR3: TGTGCCAGCAGTTCCCCCGTAGCGGGGAATTACGAGCAGTACGTC.